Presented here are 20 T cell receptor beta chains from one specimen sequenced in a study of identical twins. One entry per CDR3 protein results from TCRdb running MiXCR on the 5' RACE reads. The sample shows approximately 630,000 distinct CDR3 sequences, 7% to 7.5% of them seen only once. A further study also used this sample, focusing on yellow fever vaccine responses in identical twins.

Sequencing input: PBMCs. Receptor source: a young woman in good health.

The CDR3 DNA sequence: TGTGCCAGCAGCCCTGGACTAGGGAGCACAGATACGCAGTATTTT. It translates to CASSPGLGSTDTQYF. J is TRBJ2-3 and V is TRBV7-9; 7 bases line up with TRBD2. The CDR3 contains 15 residues. In germline, CDR1 is SEHNR, CDR2 FQNEAQ (reference sequence). V was pared by 5 bases and J by 0 bases, with 5 bases of the junction left unmatched.

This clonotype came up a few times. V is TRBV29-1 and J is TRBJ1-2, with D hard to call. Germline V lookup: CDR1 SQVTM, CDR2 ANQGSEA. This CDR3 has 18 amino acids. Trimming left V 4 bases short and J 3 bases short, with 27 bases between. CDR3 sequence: CSVVPVRYSSTMDYGYTF. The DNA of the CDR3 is TGCAGCGTTGTTCCCGTTAGATACAGTAGTACGATGGACTATGGCTACACCTTC.

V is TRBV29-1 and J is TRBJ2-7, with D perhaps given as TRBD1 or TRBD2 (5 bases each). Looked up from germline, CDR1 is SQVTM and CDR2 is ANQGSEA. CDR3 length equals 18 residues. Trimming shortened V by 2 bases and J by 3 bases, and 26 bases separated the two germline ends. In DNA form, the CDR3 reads TGCAGCGTTGAAAATGACGCCCCCGGGACCGCAAAAATCTACGAGCAGTACTTC. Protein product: CSVENDAPGTAKIYEQYF.

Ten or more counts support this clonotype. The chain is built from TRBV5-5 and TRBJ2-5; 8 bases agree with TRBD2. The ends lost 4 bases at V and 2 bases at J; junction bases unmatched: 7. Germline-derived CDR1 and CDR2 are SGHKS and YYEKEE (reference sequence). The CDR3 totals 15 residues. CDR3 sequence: CASSEPGGVQETQYF. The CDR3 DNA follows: TGTGCCAGCAGCGAACCGGGAGGGGTACAAGAGACCCAGTACTTC.

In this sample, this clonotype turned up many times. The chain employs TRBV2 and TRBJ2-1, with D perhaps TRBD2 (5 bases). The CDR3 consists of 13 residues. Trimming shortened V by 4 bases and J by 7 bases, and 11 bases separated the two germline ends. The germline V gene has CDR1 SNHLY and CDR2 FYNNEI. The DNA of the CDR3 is TGTGCCAGCAGTGCTTTCGGGGAAAATGAGCAGTTCTTC. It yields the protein CASSAFGENEQFF.

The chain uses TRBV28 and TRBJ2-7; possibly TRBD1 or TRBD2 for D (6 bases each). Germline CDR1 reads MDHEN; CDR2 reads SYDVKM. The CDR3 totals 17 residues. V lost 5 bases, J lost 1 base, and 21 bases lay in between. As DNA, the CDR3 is TGTGCCAGCAGTCAAGGGGGTGGCAGGGGACTTTCCTACGAGCAGTACTTC. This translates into CASSQGGGRGLSYEQYF.

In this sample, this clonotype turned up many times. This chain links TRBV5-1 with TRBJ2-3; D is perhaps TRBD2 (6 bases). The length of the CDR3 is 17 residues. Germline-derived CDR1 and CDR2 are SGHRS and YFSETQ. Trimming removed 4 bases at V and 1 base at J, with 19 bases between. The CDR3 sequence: CASSPRGLLDRTDTQYF. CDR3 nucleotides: TGCGCCAGCAGCCCGCGGGGACTCTTGGATCGCACAGATACGCAGTATTTT.

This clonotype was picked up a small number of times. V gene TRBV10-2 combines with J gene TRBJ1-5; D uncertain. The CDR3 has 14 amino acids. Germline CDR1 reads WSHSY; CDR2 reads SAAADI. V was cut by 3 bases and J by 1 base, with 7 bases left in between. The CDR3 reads CASSDNGSNQPQHF. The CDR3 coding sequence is TGCGCCAGCAGTGACAATGGGAGCAATCAGCCCCAGCATTTT.

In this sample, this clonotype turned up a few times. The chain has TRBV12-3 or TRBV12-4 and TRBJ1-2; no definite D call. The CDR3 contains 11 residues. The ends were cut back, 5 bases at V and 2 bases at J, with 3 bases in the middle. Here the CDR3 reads CASSKNYGYTF. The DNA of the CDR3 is TGTGCCAGCAGTAAGAACTATGGCTACACCTTC.

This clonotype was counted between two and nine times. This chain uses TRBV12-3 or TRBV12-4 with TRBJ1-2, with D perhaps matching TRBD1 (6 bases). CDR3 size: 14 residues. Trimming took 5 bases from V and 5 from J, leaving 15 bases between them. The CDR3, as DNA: TGTGCCAGCAGTCGAGACAGGCTTGGGTATGGCTACACCTTC. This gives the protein CASSRDRLGYGYTF.

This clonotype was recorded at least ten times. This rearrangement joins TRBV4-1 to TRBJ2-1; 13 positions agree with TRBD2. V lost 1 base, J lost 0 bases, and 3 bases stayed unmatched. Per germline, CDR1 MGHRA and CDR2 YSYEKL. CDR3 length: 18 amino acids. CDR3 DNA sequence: TGCGCCAGCAGCCAAGTAACTAGCGGGGGGGCCTCCTACAATGAGCAGTTCTTC. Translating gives CASSQVTSGGASYNEQFF.

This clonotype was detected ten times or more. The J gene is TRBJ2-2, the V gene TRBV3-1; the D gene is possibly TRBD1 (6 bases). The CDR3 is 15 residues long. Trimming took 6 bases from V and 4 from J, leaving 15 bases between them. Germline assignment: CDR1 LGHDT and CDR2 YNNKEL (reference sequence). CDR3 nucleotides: TGTGCCAGCAGTCGGGACAACGCAGGCACCGGGGAGCTGTTTTTT. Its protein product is CASSRDNAGTGELFF.

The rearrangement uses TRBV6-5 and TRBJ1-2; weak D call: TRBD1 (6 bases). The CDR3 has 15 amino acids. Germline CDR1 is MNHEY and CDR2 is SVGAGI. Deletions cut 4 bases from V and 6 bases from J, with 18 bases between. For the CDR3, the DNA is TGTGCCAGCAGTTCCCCTTTGGGTGGGGGCAATGGCTACACCTTC. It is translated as CASSSPLGGGNGYTF.

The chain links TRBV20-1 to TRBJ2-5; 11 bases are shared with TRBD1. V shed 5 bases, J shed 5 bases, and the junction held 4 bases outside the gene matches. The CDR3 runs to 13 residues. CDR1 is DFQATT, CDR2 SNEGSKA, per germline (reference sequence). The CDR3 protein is CSARDRGDETQYF. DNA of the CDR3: TGCAGTGCTCGGGACAGGGGGGATGAGACCCAGTACTTC.

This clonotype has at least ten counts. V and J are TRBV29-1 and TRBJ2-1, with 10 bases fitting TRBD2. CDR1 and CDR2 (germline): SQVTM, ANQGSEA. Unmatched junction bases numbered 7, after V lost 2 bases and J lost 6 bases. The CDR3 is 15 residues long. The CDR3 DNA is TGCAGCGTTGAACTCACTAGCGGGATAGGCAATGAGCAGTTCTTC. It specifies CSVELTSGIGNEQFF.

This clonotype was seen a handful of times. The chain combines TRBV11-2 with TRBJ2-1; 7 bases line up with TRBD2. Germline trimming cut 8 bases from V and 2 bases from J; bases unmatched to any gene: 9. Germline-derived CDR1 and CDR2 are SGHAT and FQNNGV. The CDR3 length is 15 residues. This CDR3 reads CASARTSVAYNEQFF. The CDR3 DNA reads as TGTGCCAGCGCCAGAACTAGCGTGGCCTACAATGAGCAGTTCTTC.

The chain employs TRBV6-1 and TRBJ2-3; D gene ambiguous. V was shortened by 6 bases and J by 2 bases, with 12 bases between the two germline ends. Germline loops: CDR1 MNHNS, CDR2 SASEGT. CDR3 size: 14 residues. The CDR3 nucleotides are TGTGCCAGCAGCGAACAACCTACCACAGATACGCAGTATTTT. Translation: CASSEQPTTDTQYF.

The CDR3 region has the DNA TGCGCCAGCAAAGTATTTAGCGGGGGGGACAATGAGCAGTTCTTC. As protein: CASKVFSGGDNEQFF. The chain combines TRBV5-1 with TRBJ2-1; TRBD2 matches at 11 bases. Germline V gene lookup returns CDR1 SGHRS and CDR2 YFSETQ. V shed 6 bases, J shed 5 bases, and the junction held 7 bases outside the gene matches. The CDR3 covers 15 residues.

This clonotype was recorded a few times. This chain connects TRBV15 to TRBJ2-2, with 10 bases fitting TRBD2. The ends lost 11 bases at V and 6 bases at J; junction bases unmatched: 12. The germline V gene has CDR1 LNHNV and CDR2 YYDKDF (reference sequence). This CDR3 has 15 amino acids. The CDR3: CASDSGTSVAGELFF. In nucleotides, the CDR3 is TGTGCCTCTGATTCCGGGACTAGCGTCGCCGGGGAGCTGTTTTTT. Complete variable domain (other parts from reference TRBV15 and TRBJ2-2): DAMVIQNPRYQVTQFGKPVTLSCSQTLNHNVMYWYQQKSSQAPKLLFHYYDKDFNNEADTPDNFQSRRPNTSFCFLDIRSPGLGDTAMYLCASDSGTSVAGELFFGEGSRLTVL.

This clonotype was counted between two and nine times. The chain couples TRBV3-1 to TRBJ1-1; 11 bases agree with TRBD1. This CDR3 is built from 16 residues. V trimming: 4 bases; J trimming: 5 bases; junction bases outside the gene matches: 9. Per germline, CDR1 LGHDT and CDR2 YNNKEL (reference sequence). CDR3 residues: CASSPLRTGGWTEAFF. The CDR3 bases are TGTGCCAGCAGCCCCTTACGGACAGGGGGCTGGACTGAAGCTTTCTTT.